This TCR beta chain was captured in a study of blood T cells in healthy people across ages. General observations from the study: The recorded TCR beta diversity per million T cells decreased in a roughly linear manner with age.

The use of a sample-barcoded 5' primer and a J-beta primer mix characterized a second PCR of roughly 6 to 11 cycles. MiXCR was run by TCRdb on the 5' RACE reads, yielding one entry per CDR3 protein. Of approximately 800,000 distinct CDR3 sequences detected, about 25% appear once; the ten largest clones hold around 3.6%. Germline assignment: CDR1 SGHRS and CDR2 YFSETQ. V dropped 4 bases and J dropped 8 bases, with 24 bases sitting between them. The CDR3 consists of 17 residues. As to this clonotype: No antigen is known for it.

These records were also assigned to another study, of T cells of mothers and their children.

The sequence was obtained from a boy aged 5-17 years in good health. V and J are TRBV5-1 and TRBJ1-4, with a tentative D call TRBD1 (5 bases). Sample: blood. In DNA, the CDR3 is TGCGCCAGCAGCCCTTACCCGGTCCCAGGGAAATACGAAAAACTGTTTTTT. Translating gives CASSPYPVPGKYEKLFF.